This T cell receptor (beta chain) was recorded in a study of blood T cell repertoires in COVID-19 (dated by TCRdb to about 2020). A note on the overall study: Collaborator samples came from the United States, Italy and Spain and covered acute and convalescent phases of COVID-19. The prospective study material was composed of cDNA or gDNA derived from T cells, B-cell-depleted T cells, or PBMCs. The dataset comprised deeply sampled blood TCRbeta repertoires from subjects exposed to, actively infected with, or recovered from COVID-19. A freely available public database, intended as a resource for researchers studying the immune response to SARS-CoV-2, is where the repertoires were released. Samples were obtained from the ongoing ImmuneRACE study (first 160 participants) and from over a thousand subjects provided by 6 global collaborators. The sample metadata nearly always contained a de-identified subject ID, COVID-19 status, age in years and sex. Where available, HLA class I and class II types were taken from metadata supplied by the sample provider and were not determined by assay-based typing. What the work shows at the level of the full study, not this receptor alone: The amount of clinical and demographic metadata varied by source and participant and was provided uncurated.

TCRbeta CDR3 regions were amplified from genomic DNA using the immunoSEQ Assay, a bias-controlled multiplex PCR. The paper's data handling went like this. Nucleated cell counts per sample were estimated from amplification of reference gene primers within the assay. Sequence reads were collapsed and filtered to measure the absolute abundance of every unique TCRbeta CDR3 rearrangement. For each sample, productive Simpson clonality was calculated as the square root of Simpson's diversity index over productive rearrangements. Not all clones reach the TCRdb copy of this immuneACCESS table, which keeps in-frame sequences only. Checked studies attribute under half of the gap to unresolved V genes and leave the rest unexplained. D and trimming come from the DNA, and the V and J calls and clone size come from that table. The sample has some 48,000 clones on record, 90% of them singletons. Around 5% of the sample comes from the top ten.

Trimmed from V: 0 bases; trimmed from J: 6 bases; junction bases lacking a gene match: 5. CDR1 and CDR2 were assigned from the germline V gene (reference sequence) as SGHKS and YYEKEE. Including the terminal cysteine and phenylalanine, the CDR3 comprises 15 residues. Just CDR3 DNA is preserved here, 45 bases in frame from base 1. On this clone: The specificity of this receptor is unknown. Base-call qualities are not available, and no considerably larger clone is one nucleotide away.

Each collaborating institution followed its own protocols to collect whole blood in K2EDTA tubes. Collaborator samples were shipped for TCRbeta analysis as frozen whole blood, isolated PBMCs, or DNA extracted from either sample type. The sequenced material came from peripheral blood. This chain is built from TRBV5-5 and TRBJ2-1; 8 bases in the junction line up with TRBD1. The TCR originated in a man between 65 and 85 years old with acute or convalescent COVID-19. The nucleotide sequence is given as TGTGCCAGCAGCTTGGGGCAGGGGGCTATCAATGAGCAGTTCTTC. It is translated as CASSLGQGAINEQFF. Outside the CDR3, residues come from the reference TRBV5-5 and TRBJ2-1 proteins, so the full variable domain is: DAGVTQSPTHLIKTRGQQVTLRCSPISGHKSVSWYQQVLGQGPQFIFQYYEKEERGRGNFPDRFSARQFPNYSSELNVNALLLGDSALYLCASSLGQGAINEQFFGPGTRLTVL.